This TCR beta chain was recovered during a study of blood T cells in healthy people across ages. Study information: Roughly one uniquely barcoded beta molecule per two T cells was captured.

There are a few counts of this clonotype. Trimming cost V 4 bases and J 2 bases, with 8 bases left between them. The CDR3 loop spans 13 amino acids. Germline V gene lookup returns CDR1 SNHLY and CDR2 FYNNEI. The authors drew around 9.3 milliliters of peripheral blood from each donor. PCR was performed a second time for about 6 to 11 cycles using a sample-barcoded 5' primer and a J-beta primer mix. Each cDNA molecule, via a template-switch adaptor with 12 random nucleotides, was tagged. TCRdb reprocessed the 5' RACE reads via MiXCR and lists one record per CDR3 protein. The sample lists about 640,000 distinct CDR3 sequences, 45% to 65% occurring once.

This TCR was sampled from a man aged 55 to 70 in good health. The chain recombines TRBV2 with TRBJ1-1; D gene uncertain. The sequenced sample was blood. CDR3 sequence (DNA): TGTGCCAGCAGTGTGGGAGCTAACACTGAAGCTTTCTTT. Its translation: CASSVGANTEAFF.